A single sample is the source of the 28 T cell receptor beta chains below, sequenced in a study of blood T cell repertoires in COVID-19. Sequencing used immunoSEQ multiplex PCR; TCRdb keeps in-frame clones, though not all of them. Here the sample spans 55,000 to 85,000 clones, 75% to 90% being singletons. The sequenced sample was peripheral blood. Receptor source: a human donor in a cohort sampled during active COVID-19.

The rearrangement links TRBV11-2 to TRBJ2-5, with D maybe TRBD2 (7 bases). The V gene lost 4 bases and the J gene lost 5 bases, with 23 bases spanning the gap. CDR1 and CDR2 from the germline V gene are SGHAT and FQNNGV. The CDR3 is 17 residues long. The CDR3 protein is CASSSTGLGGPGETQYF. The CDR3 DNA reads as TGTGCCAGCAGCTCTACCGGGCTCGGGGGGCCGGGGGAGACCCAGTACTTC.

This sequence joins TRBV5-6 and TRBJ2-3; 12 positions match TRBD2. Unmatched junction bases numbered 7, after V lost 4 bases and J lost 4 bases. The germline V gene has CDR1 SGHDT and CDR2 YYEEEE. The CDR3 totals 16 residues. DNA of the CDR3: TGTGCCAGCAGCCCCCTAGCGGGGGGGGGCGCAGATACGCAGTATTTT. It codes for CASSPLAGGGADTQYF.

The rearrangement joins TRBV10-2 to TRBJ2-7; 14 bases are shared with TRBD2. Germline CDR1 WSHSY, CDR2 SAAADI. After removal of 8 bases from V and 0 bases from J, the junction contained 6 bases not matched to a gene. CDR3 size: 16 residues. CDR3 loop: CASGTSGGQSSYEQYF. As DNA, the CDR3 is TGCGCCAGCGGGACTAGCGGGGGCCAAAGCTCCTACGAGCAGTACTTC.

This chain connects TRBV23-1 to TRBJ2-3; 7 nucleotides agree with TRBD1. TRBV23-1 is treated as an ORF (open reading frame) with a function not yet certain. The V and J ends lost 2 bases and 5 bases, in that order; junction bases with no gene match: 13. The length of the CDR3 is 17 residues. CDR3 residues: CASSQQFDRESIDTQYF. DNA for the CDR3: TGCGCCAGCAGTCAACAATTCGACAGGGAATCGATAGATACGCAGTATTTT.

This chain connects TRBV2 to TRBJ2-1; the match to TRBD2 covers 9 bases. Germline V gene sequence: CDR1 SNHLY, CDR2 FYNNEI. The J segment lost 8 bases and the V segment lost 4 bases, leaving 9 bases of the junction unmatched. This CDR3 has 15 residues. The CDR3 bases are TGTGCCAGCAGTGCCGGCGGGGGGGCATTGGATGAGCAGTTCTTC. It specifies CASSAGGGALDEQFF.

The gene calls are TRBV20-1 and TRBJ1-1; D is unresolved. The CDR3 extends over 11 amino acids. The ends were cut back, 1 base at V and 8 bases at J, with 8 bases in the middle. Germline CDR1 DFQATT, CDR2 SNEGSKA (reference sequence). CDR3 protein: CSARGAGEAFF. In nucleotides, the CDR3 is TGCAGTGCTAGAGGGGCGGGAGAAGCTTTCTTT.

The chain's CDR3 is CASSPTGYTEAFF. CDR3 coding DNA: TGTGCCAGCAGCCCGACGGGGTACACTGAAGCTTTCTTT. The rearrangement joins TRBV28 to TRBJ1-1; D unclear. The CDR3 contains 13 residues. Per germline, CDR1 MDHEN and CDR2 SYDVKM. V was pared by 6 bases and J by 3 bases, with 11 bases between. Supplemented by reference TRBV28 and TRBJ1-1, the full variable domain reads DVKVTQSSRYLVKRTGEKVFLECVQDMDHENMFWYRQDPGLGLRLIYFSYDVKMKEKGDIPEGYSVSREKKERFSLILESASTNQTSMYLCASSPTGYTEAFFGQGTRLTVV.

This chain links TRBV7-2 with TRBJ1-2, with 12 positions matching TRBD1. The CDR3 totals 15 residues. V lost 5 bases, J lost 6 bases, and 7 bases stayed unmatched. Germline V CDR1 and CDR2: SGHTA, FQGNSA. CDR3 coding DNA: TGTGCCAGCAGCGCCCGGGACAGGGGGCTCCATGGCTACACCTTC. Its translation: CASSARDRGLHGYTF.

The chain uses TRBV13 and TRBJ1-2; D is unresolved. Germline values: CDR1 PRHDT, CDR2 FYEKMQ (reference sequence). This CDR3 spans 16 amino acids. V dropped 7 bases and J dropped 0 bases, with 18 bases sitting between them. CDR3 bases: TGTGCCAGCACCCTTCAAATGAAGGAGACTAACTATGGCTACACCTTC. Translated: CASTLQMKETNYGYTF.

The CDR3 DNA is TGCGCCAGCAGCCCCGGGGGAGGGGCTGGCGTCTACGAGCAGTACTTC. This encodes CASSPGGGAGVYEQYF. The gene calls are TRBV4-1 and TRBJ2-7; 7 bases line up with TRBD2. After removal of 4 bases from V and 3 bases from J, the junction contained 12 bases not matched to a gene. There are 16 residues in the CDR3. Germline V lookup: CDR1 MGHRA, CDR2 YSYEKL.

V gene TRBV14 combines with J gene TRBJ2-1, with 8 bases aligning to TRBD1. The germline V gene has CDR1 SGHDN and CDR2 FVKESK. This CDR3 comprises 16 residues. Trimming took 4 bases from V and 4 from J; bases not matched to a gene: 9. CDR3 sequence: CASSPTSGQVYNEQFF. Written as DNA, the CDR3 is TGTGCCAGCAGCCCAACATCGGGACAGGTGTACAATGAGCAGTTCTTC.

V is TRBV24-1 and J is TRBJ1-5; D is possibly TRBD1 (6 bases). The CDR3 is made up of 17 amino acids. Trimming removed 3 bases at V and 0 bases at J, with 14 bases between. Germline V lookup: CDR1 KGHDR, CDR2 SFDVKD. CDR3 in amino acids: CATSDGRGSYSNQPQHF. In DNA form, the CDR3 reads TGTGCCACCAGTGATGGCAGGGGAAGCTATAGCAATCAGCCCCAGCATTTT.

The chain has TRBV28 and TRBJ2-7; 8 positions match TRBD2. Germline V CDR1 and CDR2: MDHEN, SYDVKM. V lost 5 bases, J lost 2 bases, and 11 bases stayed unmatched. This CDR3 spans 16 amino acids. The DNA for the CDR3 is TGTGCCAGCAGTCTTCCCGGCGGGGGGCCAACCTACGAGCAGTACTTC. The encoded protein is CASSLPGGGPTYEQYF.

J is TRBJ1-5 and V is TRBV3-1 (or the pseudogene TRBV3-2); 7 nucleotides line up with TRBD1. The germline V gene has CDR1 LGHDT and CDR2 YNNKEL (reference sequence). The junction had 16 bases not matched to a gene; V was cut back by 2 bases and J by 3 bases. The CDR3 consists of 19 residues. CDR3 sequence: CASSQQGGLQGAVNQPQHF. CDR3 nucleotide sequence: TGTGCCAGCAGCCAACAGGGGGGCCTACAGGGAGCTGTCAATCAGCCCCAGCATTTT.

The V call is TRBV15, the J call TRBJ1-5; D is undetermined. The CDR3 runs 15 residues. Trimming took off 0 bases at V and 3 bases at J, with 9 bases between the two ends. The germline V gene has CDR1 LNHNV and CDR2 YYDKDF (reference sequence). The CDR3: CATSRDGRDNQPQHF. The CDR3 DNA sequence: TGTGCCACCAGCAGAGATGGGAGGGACAATCAGCCCCAGCATTTT.

The chain employs TRBV5-1 and TRBJ1-1, with 9 bases identical to TRBD1. The V gene's germline CDR1 is SGHRS and CDR2 YFSETQ. CDR3 length equals 15 residues. Losses at the gene ends were 0 bases for V and 7 bases for J; bases not matched to a gene: 7. The chain's CDR3 is CASSLDPGTGNEAFF. CDR3 nucleotides: TGCGCCAGCAGCTTGGACCCCGGGACAGGGAATGAAGCTTTCTTT.

DNA for the CDR3: TGTGCCAGCAGTTCTGCAGGGAACTACGAGCAGTACTTC. Translating it yields CASSSAGNYEQYF. The chain employs TRBV12-3 or TRBV12-4 and TRBJ2-7, with D perhaps TRBD1 (5 bases). V was cut by 4 bases and J by 3 bases, with 10 bases left in between. The CDR3 extends over 13 amino acids.

About this clone itself: One junction end disagrees with the germline gene, perhaps due to a read error. DNA for the CDR3: TGTGCCAGCAGTGAATCTTGGGTAGGGGTTCTCTTC. It is translated as CASSESWVGVLF. This chain links TRBV2 with TRBJ2-1, with D perhaps TRBD1 (5 bases). This CDR3 is built from 12 residues. CDR1 is SNHLY and CDR2 is FYNNEI in the germline V gene. Full variable domain (outside the CDR3, taken from reference TRBV2 and TRBJ2-1): EPEVTQTPSHQVTQMGQEVILRCVPISNHLYFYWYRQILGQKVEFLVSFYNNEISEKSEIFDDQFSVERPDGSNFTLKIRSTKLEDSAMYFCASSESWVGVLFGPGTRLTVL.

V gene TRBV7-9 combines with J gene TRBJ1-2, with TRBD1 as a possible D gene (6 bases). The V gene's germline CDR1 is SEHNR and CDR2 FQNEAQ (reference sequence). Between the trimmed V and J ends, which lost 5 bases and 6 bases, there was a span of 16 bases. This CDR3 has 14 amino acids. CDR3 coding DNA: TGTGCCAGCAGCCCGGACAGTCGACTCCATGGCTACACCTTC. It translates to CASSPDSRLHGYTF.

The V gene is TRBV28, the J gene TRBJ1-2; 10 bases align to TRBD1. With V trimmed by 10 bases and J by 2 bases, 13 bases remained unmatched. The V gene's germline CDR1 is MDHEN and CDR2 SYDVKM. This CDR3 is built from 16 residues. CDR3 protein: CAITPAGTGANYGYTF. The DNA for the CDR3 is TGTGCCATCACCCCTGCCGGGACAGGGGCCAACTATGGCTACACCTTC.

This clone was recorded a few times. This chain joins TRBV6-1 and TRBJ1-2, with 9 bases matching TRBD1. The length of the CDR3 is 16 residues. Germline-derived CDR1 and CDR2 are MNHNS and SASEGT. The J segment lost 8 bases and the V segment lost 1 base, leaving 11 bases of the junction unmatched. DNA for the CDR3: TGTGCCAGCAGTGAAGGCGTTACACAGGGGGCGCGGGGCTACACCTTC. This codes for CASSEGVTQGARGYTF.

This chain connects TRBV3-1 (or the pseudogene TRBV3-2) to TRBJ2-3; TRBD2 agrees at 12 bases. V lost 4 bases, J lost 2 bases, and 7 bases stayed unmatched. CDR1 is LGHDT, CDR2 YNNKEL, per germline (reference sequence). CDR3 length equals 17 residues. In DNA form, the CDR3 reads TGTGCCAGCAGCCTCAGACTAGCGGGGGCTCACACAGATACGCAGTATTTT. Translating it yields CASSLRLAGAHTDTQYF.

J is TRBJ1-6 and V is TRBV3-1 (or the pseudogene TRBV3-2); D ambiguous. Germline V lookup: CDR1 LGHDT, CDR2 YNNKEL (reference sequence). With 0 bases removed from V and 0 bases from J, the gap between germline ends came to 9 bases. The CDR3 totals 17 residues. CDR3 coding DNA: TGTGCCAGCAGCCAAGACAGGCCCAGCTCCTATAATTCACCCCTCCACTTT. It codes for CASSQDRPSSYNSPLHF.

The gene calls are TRBV9 and TRBJ2-3, with 10 bases identical to TRBD1. The ends lost 4 bases at V and 6 bases at J; junction bases unmatched: 14. The CDR3 runs to 17 residues. Germline V lookup: CDR1 SGDLS, CDR2 YYNGEE. CDR3 coding DNA: TGTGCCAGCAGCCACACGCCGACAGGGGGCGGGGTGGATACGCAGTATTTT. This sequence encodes CASSHTPTGGGVDTQYF.

On this clone itself: This same CDR3 is encoded by further DNA sequences in the sample. This chain links TRBV3-1 (or the pseudogene TRBV3-2) with TRBJ1-1, with 7 bases that match TRBD1. With 4 bases clipped from V and 1 base from J, the junction kept 3 bases outside the gene matches. The V gene's germline CDR1 is LGHDT and CDR2 YNNKEL (reference sequence). The CDR3 runs 14 residues. The CDR3 region has the DNA TGTGCCAGCAGCCCCCGGGACAGGAACACTGAAGCTTTCTTT. Protein sequence: CASSPRDRNTEAFF.

V and J are TRBV11-2 and TRBJ1-6; D unclear. This CDR3 is 17 amino acids long. Trimming removed 2 bases at V and 0 bases at J, with 11 bases between. Germline V gives CDR1 SGHAT, CDR2 FQNNGV. The CDR3 loop reads CASSLLPASSYNSPLHF. DNA of the CDR3: TGTGCCAGCAGCTTACTTCCAGCGAGCTCCTATAATTCACCCCTCCACTTT.

V and J are TRBV7-6 and TRBJ2-5, with 7 bases aligning to TRBD1. Germline trimming cut 5 bases from V and 5 bases from J; bases unmatched to any gene: 11. CDR1 SGHVS and CDR2 FNYEAQ come from the germline V gene. This CDR3 comprises 15 residues. CDR3: CASSLLVGQMETQYF. The CDR3 nucleotides read TGTGCCAGCAGCCTGCTAGTGGGACAGATGGAGACCCAGTACTTC.

The V call is TRBV4-3, the J call TRBJ2-2; TRBD2 matches 8 bases. The V gene end was trimmed by 0 bases and the J gene end by 1 base; junction bases not matched to a gene: 10. Germline V CDR1 and CDR2: LGHNA, YSLEER. There are 19 residues in the CDR3. The CDR3 nucleotides read TGCGCCAGCAGCCAAGAGAGCCACGGACTAGCCGGGAACACCGGGGAGCTGTTTTTT. It codes for CASSQESHGLAGNTGELFF.